This T cell receptor beta chain was identified during a study of blood T cell repertoires in COVID-19. Study-wide background: There were acute and convalescent COVID-19 samples, and they came from the United States, Italy and Spain. The cDNA or gDNA used as material had been derived from T cells, B-cell-depleted T cells, or PBMCs.

Repertoires were generated with immunoSEQ multiplex PCR, while TCRdb's copy carries only in-frame clones and drops some. The data contain more than 150,000 clones, 80% to 90% of them singletons. The source is a woman aged 45-65 years with acute or convalescent COVID-19. Sample: peripheral blood.

The CDR3 DNA reads TGTGCCAGCAGTTATCTATTTTCCGAGCAGGCAGATACGCAGTATTTT. Protein sequence: CASSYLFSEQADTQYF. The rearrangement uses TRBV27 and TRBJ2-3; D remains unclear. The CDR3 loop spans 16 amino acids. The germline CDR1 and CDR2 sequences are MNHEY and SMNVEV (reference sequence). The V gene lost 4 bases and the J gene lost 4 bases, with 18 bases spanning the gap.